This T cell receptor (beta chain) was profiled in a study of blood T cells in healthy people across ages. Study-level results: The study found TCR beta diversity correlated strongly with naive T cell percentage.

Next came a second PCR, run for 7 to 11 cycles, which used a sample-barcoded 5' primer along with a J-beta primer mix. Template switching added a 12-random-nucleotide identifier to every cDNA molecule. TCRdb reprocessed the 5' RACE reads via MiXCR and lists one record per CDR3 protein. This sample has about 1.1 million distinct CDR3 sequences; 35% to 45% occur once, and the top ten carry roughly 13%. Each donor supplied ten milliliters of peripheral blood. Total RNA was extracted at no less than 6 micrograms per sample. This clonotype has more than one count but fewer than ten. What it recognizes is unknown. This CDR3 contains 16 residues. Looked up from germline, CDR1 is SQVTM and CDR2 is ANQGSEA. Trimming cost V 2 bases and J 5 bases, with 21 bases left between them.

This chain connects TRBV29-1 to TRBJ1-1; perhaps TRBD1 as D (5 bases). The sample taken for sequencing was blood. This TCR was recovered from a man between 18 and 35 years old in good health. The CDR3 nucleotides are TGCAGCGTTGAAAACCCCGGACGGAAGGGGCTGACTGAAGCTTTCTTT. It yields the protein CSVENPGRKGLTEAFF.